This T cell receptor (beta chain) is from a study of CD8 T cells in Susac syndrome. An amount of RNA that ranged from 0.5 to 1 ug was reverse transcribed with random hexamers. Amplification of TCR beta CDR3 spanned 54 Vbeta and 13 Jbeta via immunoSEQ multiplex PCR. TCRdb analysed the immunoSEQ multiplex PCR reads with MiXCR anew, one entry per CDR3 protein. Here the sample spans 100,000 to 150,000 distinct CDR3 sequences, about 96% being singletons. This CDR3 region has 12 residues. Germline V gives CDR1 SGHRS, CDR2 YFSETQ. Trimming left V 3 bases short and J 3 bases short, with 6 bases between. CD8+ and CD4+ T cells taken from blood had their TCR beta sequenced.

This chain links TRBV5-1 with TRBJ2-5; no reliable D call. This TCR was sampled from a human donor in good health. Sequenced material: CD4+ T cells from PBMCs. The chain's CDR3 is CASSYTKETQYF. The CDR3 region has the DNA TGCGCCAGCAGCTATACGAAAGAGACCCAGTACTTC.